A selection of T cell receptor beta chains follows, all from one sample in a study of shared clonotypes between healthy human individuals. This table comes from immunoSEQ multiplex PCR, and its TCRdb copy is limited to in-frame clones, with some not included. The table has about 96,000 clones, roughly three quarters seen once. What was sequenced was memory CD8+ T cells sorted from blood. The receptors here all came from a man aged 25 to 45 in good health. The CDR3 runs from the conserved cysteine through the conserved F or W. The D gene is left open where the match is weak. Part of the rows lack a size; the others show once, few, many or a class for expanded clones.

j_call d_call clone_size v_call cdr3_aa cdr3_nt
TRBJ2-1 - - TRBV18 CASSRGGVDEQFF TGTGCCAGCTCAAGAGGGGGGGTCGATGAGCAGTTCTTC
TRBJ2-3 TRBD2 - TRBV7-6 CASSLAAGVRTDTQYF TGTGCCAGCAGCTTAGCAGCGGGAGTGAGGACAGATACGCAGTATTTT
TRBJ1-1 TRBD1 - TRBV9 CASSDRGDTEAFF TGTGCCAGCAGCGACAGGGGGGACACTGAAGCTTTCTTT
TRBJ2-1 TRBD2 - TRBV6-6 CASSYSTSGSENEQFF TGTGCCAGCAGTTACTCTACTAGCGGGAGCGAAAATGAGCAGTTCTTC
TRBJ2-1 TRBD2 - TRBV27 CASSSGTSGIASYNEQFF TGTGCCAGCAGTTCCGGGACTAGCGGGATTGCCTCCTACAATGAGCAGTTCTTC
TRBJ2-5 TRBD2 few TRBV2 CASSEEREPQETQYF TGTGCCAGCAGTGAAGAGCGGGAACCTCAAGAGACCCAGTACTTC
TRBJ2-3 TRBD2 - TRBV29-1 CSVMGWEGRTDTQYF TGCAGCGTGATGGGTTGGGAGGGCCGCACAGATACGCAGTATTTT
TRBJ2-7 TRBD1 - TRBV4-3 CASSPGQGSRWEQYF TGCGCCAGCAGCCCCGGACAGGGTAGTAGATGGGAGCAGTACTTC
TRBJ2-7 TRBD1 - TRBV6-1 CASTRQGASSYEQYF TGTGCCAGCACCCGACAGGGGGCATCTTCCTACGAGCAGTACTTC
TRBJ2-3 - - TRBV9 CASSSGHWDTQYF TGTGCCAGCAGCTCGGGGCACTGGGATACGCAGTATTTT
TRBJ2-7 - once TRBV5-4 CASSSIGVNEQYF TGTGCCAGCAGCTCGATTGGGGTCAACGAGCAGTACTTC
TRBJ2-1 TRBD2 - TRBV7-9 CASSSTSGRAYNEQFF TGTGCCAGCAGCTCGACTAGCGGGAGGGCTTACAATGAGCAGTTCTTC
TRBJ1-1 - - TRBV29-1 CSVLGGSRATEAFF TGCAGCGTCCTAGGGGGAAGTCGGGCCACTGAAGCTTTCTTT
TRBJ1-4 TRBD1 - TRBV2 CASRPGQGYEKLFF TGTGCCAGCAGGCCGGGACAGGGGTATGAAAAACTGTTTTTT
TRBJ2-5 - - TRBV5-1 CASSLVPGNQETQYF TGCGCCAGCAGCTTGGTCCCGGGAAACCAAGAGACCCAGTACTTC
TRBJ2-5 - - TRBV29-1 CSVEFAVKETQYF TGCAGCGTTGAGTTTGCAGTGAAAGAGACCCAGTACTTC
TRBJ1-2 - - TRBV6-1 CASSEASWGARGYTF TGTGCCAGCAGTGAAGCATCGTGGGGCGCTCGGGGCTACACCTTC
TRBJ2-1 - - TRBV28 CASSSTWGGPSYNEQFF TGTGCCAGCAGTTCCACCTGGGGAGGACCCTCCTACAATGAGCAGTTCTTC
TRBJ2-2 - many TRBV5-1 CASSFTGMNTGELFF TGCGCCAGCAGTTTCACAGGGATGAACACCGGGGAGCTGTTTTTT
TRBJ2-7 TRBD2 few TRBV6-1 CASSEEAGGPHEQYF TGTGCCAGCAGTGAAGAAGCGGGAGGGCCTCACGAGCAGTACTTC
TRBJ2-7 - few TRBV5-6 CASSLWQSSYEQYF TGTGCCAGCAGCTTGTGGCAGAGCTCCTACGAGCAGTACTTC
TRBJ2-1 - few TRBV7-8 CASSLRGFNSGEQFF TGTGCCAGCAGCCTGAGGGGCTTCAACTCCGGTGAGCAGTTCTTC
TRBJ2-5 - - TRBV14 CASSQEWGSETQYF TGTGCCAGCAGCCAAGAATGGGGCAGCGAGACCCAGTACTTC
TRBJ2-3 - - TRBV5-1 CASSLRTYTDTQYF TGCGCCAGCAGCCTACGGACCTACACAGATACGCAGTATTTT
TRBJ2-3 TRBD1 few TRBV6-4 CASSVGTGTDTQYF TGTGCCAGCAGTGTAGGGACAGGCACAGATACGCAGTATTTT
TRBJ2-7 - many TRBV2 CASSELNYEQYF TGTGCCAGCAGTGAACTGAACTACGAGCAGTACTTC
TRBJ2-1 TRBD2 - TRBV29-1 CSVTGGLNEQFF TGCAGCGTGACGGGAGGTCTCAATGAGCAGTTCTTC
TRBJ2-3 - - TRBV6-5 CASMPNRISTDTQYF TGTGCCAGCATGCCTAACCGTATTAGCACAGATACGCAGTATTTT
TRBJ1-3 - - TRBV7-2 CASSLLGGNSGNTIYF TGTGCCAGCAGCCTTTTGGGGGGGAACTCTGGAAACACCATATATTTT
TRBJ2-7 - - TRBV7-2 CASSSNRVSYEQYF TGTGCCAGCAGCTCAAACAGGGTCTCCTACGAGCAGTACTTC
TRBJ2-1 - - TRBV19 CASSTASYNEQFF TGTGCCAGTAGTACGGCCAGTTACAATGAGCAGTTCTTC
TRBJ1-5 - - TRBV7-2 CASSFGGNQPQHF TGTGCCAGCAGCTTTGGAGGCAATCAGCCCCAGCATTTT
TRBJ2-3 TRBD2 - TRBV5-1 CARGSGRSPDTQYF TGCGCCAGAGGTAGCGGGAGGAGCCCAGATACGCAGTATTTT
TRBJ2-1 TRBD2 few TRBV5-8 CASSLPAGYNEQFF TGTGCCAGCAGCTTGCCAGCGGGGTACAATGAGCAGTTCTTC
TRBJ2-3 - - TRBV6-5 CASSEQEGRTQYF TGTGCCAGCAGTGAACAGGAGGGCAGGACGCAGTATTTT
TRBJ2-7 - once TRBV13 CASSLEGLSGQSRYEQYF TGTGCCAGCAGCTTAGAGGGGCTTTCGGGACAATCCCGGTACGAGCAGTACTTC
TRBJ2-7 TRBD1 - TRBV9 CASSGTGQRYEQYF TGTGCCAGCAGCGGCACGGGACAGCGCTACGAGCAGTACTTC
TRBJ2-7 - - TRBV6-5 CASSNWDNTYEQYF TGTGCCAGCAGCAACTGGGACAATACCTACGAGCAGTACTTC
TRBJ2-3 - - TRBV30 CAWTRPDTDTQYF TGTGCCTGGACCAGACCTGACACAGATACGCAGTATTTT
TRBJ2-7 TRBD1 - TRBV19 CASSMGQPYEQYF TGTGCCAGTAGTATGGGACAGCCCTACGAGCAGTACTTC
TRBJ1-4 - few TRBV6-1 CASSESPGASEKLFF TGTGCCAGCAGTGAAAGTCCGGGGGCTAGTGAAAAACTGTTTTTT
TRBJ2-7 - - TRBV7-9 CASSYLLAYEQYF TGTGCCAGCAGCTATCTGTTAGCTTACGAGCAGTACTTC
TRBJ2-7 - few TRBV10-2 CASLRTDKYEQYF TGCGCCAGCCTGAGGACAGACAAATACGAGCAGTACTTC